The TCR beta chain under discussion was sequenced for a study of shared clonotypes between healthy human individuals. Germline lookup yields CDR1 LGHNA and CDR2 YNFKEQ. The CDR3 loop spans 14 amino acids. Trimming pared 4 bases from V and 7 bases from J, leaving 11 bases between. Execution of the assay was at deep level. Sequencing was performed with immunoSEQ multiplex PCR; in TCRdb, only in-frame clones are kept and a portion is missing. The sample has approximately 2.1 million clones; over 90% are singletons. The sequenced sample was naive CD4+ T cells from PBMCs. Subset here: CD45RA+ positively selected. The gene calls are TRBV4-2 and TRBJ1-6, with D possibly matching TRBD1 (5 bases). This receptor was obtained from a man in his late teens or twenties in good health. Some clones in this sample may be carry-over from other donors' samples. The CDR3 DNA is TGTGCCAGCAGCCGGGACTATTGGAATTCACCCCTCCACTTT. Its protein is CASSRDYWNSPLHF.